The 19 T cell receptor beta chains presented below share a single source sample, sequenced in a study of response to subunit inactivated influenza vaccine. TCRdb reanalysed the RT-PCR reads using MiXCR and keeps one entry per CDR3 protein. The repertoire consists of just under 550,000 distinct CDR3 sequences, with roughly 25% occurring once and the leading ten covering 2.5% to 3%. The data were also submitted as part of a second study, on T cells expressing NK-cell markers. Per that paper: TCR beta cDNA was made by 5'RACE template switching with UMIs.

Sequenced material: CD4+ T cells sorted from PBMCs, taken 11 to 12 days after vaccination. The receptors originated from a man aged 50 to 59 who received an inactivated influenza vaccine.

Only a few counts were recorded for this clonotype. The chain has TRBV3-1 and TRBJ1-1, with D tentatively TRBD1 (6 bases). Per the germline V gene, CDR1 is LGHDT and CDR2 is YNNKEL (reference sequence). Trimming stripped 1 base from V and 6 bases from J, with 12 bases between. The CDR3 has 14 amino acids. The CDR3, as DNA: TGTGCCAGCAGCCAAGGACAGGTACGGGCTGAAGCTTTCTTT. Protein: CASSQGQVRAEAFF.

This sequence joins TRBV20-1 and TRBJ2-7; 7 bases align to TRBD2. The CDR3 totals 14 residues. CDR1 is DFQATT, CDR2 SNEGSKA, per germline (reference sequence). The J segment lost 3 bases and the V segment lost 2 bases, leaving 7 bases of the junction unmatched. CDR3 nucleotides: TGCAGTGCTAGAAGCGGGGTCCTGAGCTACGAGCAGTACTTC. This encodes CSARSGVLSYEQYF.

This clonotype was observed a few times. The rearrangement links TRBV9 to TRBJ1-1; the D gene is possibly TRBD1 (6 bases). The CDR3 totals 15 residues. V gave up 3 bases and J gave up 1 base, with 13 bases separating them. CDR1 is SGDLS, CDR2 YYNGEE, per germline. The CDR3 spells CASSEQGRANTEAFF. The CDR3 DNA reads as TGTGCCAGCAGCGAACAGGGTCGGGCGAACACTGAAGCTTTCTTT.

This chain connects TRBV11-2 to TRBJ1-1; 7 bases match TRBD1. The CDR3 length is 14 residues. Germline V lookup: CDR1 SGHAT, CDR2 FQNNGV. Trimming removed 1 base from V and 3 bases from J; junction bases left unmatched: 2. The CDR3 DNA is TGTGCCAGCAGCTTAGTTCAGGGGGACACTGAAGCTTTCTTT. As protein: CASSLVQGDTEAFF.

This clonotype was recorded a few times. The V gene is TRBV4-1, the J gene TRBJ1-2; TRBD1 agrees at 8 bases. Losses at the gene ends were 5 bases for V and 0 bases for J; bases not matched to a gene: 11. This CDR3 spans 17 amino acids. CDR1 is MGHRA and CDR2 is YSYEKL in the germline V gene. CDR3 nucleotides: TGCGCCAGCAGCAAAACCTCTTGGACAGGGACTAACTATGGCTACACCTTC. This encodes CASSKTSWTGTNYGYTF.

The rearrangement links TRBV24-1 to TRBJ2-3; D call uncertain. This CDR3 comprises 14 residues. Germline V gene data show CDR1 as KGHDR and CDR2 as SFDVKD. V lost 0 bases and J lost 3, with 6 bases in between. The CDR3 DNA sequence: TGTGCCACCAGTGATTTGGCTGGGACAGATACGCAGTATTTT. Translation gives CATSDLAGTDTQYF.

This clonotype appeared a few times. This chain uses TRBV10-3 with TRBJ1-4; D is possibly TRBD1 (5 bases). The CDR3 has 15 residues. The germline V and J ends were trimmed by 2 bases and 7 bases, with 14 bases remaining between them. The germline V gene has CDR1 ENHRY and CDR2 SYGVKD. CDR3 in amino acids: CAISESWDRSEKLFF. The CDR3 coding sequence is TGTGCCATCAGTGAGAGTTGGGACCGGAGTGAAAAACTGTTTTTT.

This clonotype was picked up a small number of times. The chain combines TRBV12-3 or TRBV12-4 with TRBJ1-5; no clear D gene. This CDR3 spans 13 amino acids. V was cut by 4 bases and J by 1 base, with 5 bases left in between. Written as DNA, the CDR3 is TGTGCCAGCAGTTCCAGGAGCAATCAGCCCCAGCATTTT. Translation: CASSSRSNQPQHF.

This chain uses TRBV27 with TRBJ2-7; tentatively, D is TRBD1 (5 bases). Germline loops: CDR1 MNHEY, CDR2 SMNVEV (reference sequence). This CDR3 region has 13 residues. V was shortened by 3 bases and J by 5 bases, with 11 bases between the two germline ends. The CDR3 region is CASSLQGIHEQYF. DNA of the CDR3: TGTGCCAGCAGTTTGCAGGGCATACACGAGCAGTACTTC.

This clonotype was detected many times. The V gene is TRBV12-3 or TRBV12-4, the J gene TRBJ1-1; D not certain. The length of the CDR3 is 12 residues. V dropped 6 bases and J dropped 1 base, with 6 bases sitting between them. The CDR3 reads CASRSTNTEAFF. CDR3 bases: TGTGCCAGCAGGTCCACGAACACTGAAGCTTTCTTT.

The CDR3 DNA reads as TGTGCCAGCAGCCTTCTTTTGGACAGTTATAGCAATCAGCCCCAGCATTTT. Translation gives CASSLLLDSYSNQPQHF. V usage is TRBV28 and J usage is TRBJ1-5; D perhaps matches TRBD1 (6 bases). CDR3 length equals 17 residues. V was clipped by 6 bases and J by 0 bases, with 18 bases between them. Germline CDR1 MDHEN, CDR2 SYDVKM.

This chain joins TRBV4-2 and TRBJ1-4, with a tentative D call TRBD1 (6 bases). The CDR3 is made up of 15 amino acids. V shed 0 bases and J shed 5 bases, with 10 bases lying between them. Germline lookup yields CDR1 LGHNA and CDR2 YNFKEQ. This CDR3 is CASSQERGRNEKLFF. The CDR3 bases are TGTGCCAGCAGCCAAGAAAGGGGGAGAAATGAAAAACTGTTTTTT.

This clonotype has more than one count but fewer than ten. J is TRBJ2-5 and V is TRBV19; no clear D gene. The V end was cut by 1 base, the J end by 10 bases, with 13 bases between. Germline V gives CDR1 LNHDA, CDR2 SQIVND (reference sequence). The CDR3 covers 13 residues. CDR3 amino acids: CASSIGRIEDQYF. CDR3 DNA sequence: TGTGCCAGTAGTATAGGGCGCATTGAGGACCAGTACTTC.

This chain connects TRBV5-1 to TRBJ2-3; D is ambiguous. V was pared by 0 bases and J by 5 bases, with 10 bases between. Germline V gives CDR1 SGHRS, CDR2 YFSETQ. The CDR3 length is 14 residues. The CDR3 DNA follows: TGCGCCAGCAGCTTGGATGGCCTCCGAGATACGCAGTATTTT. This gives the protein CASSLDGLRDTQYF.

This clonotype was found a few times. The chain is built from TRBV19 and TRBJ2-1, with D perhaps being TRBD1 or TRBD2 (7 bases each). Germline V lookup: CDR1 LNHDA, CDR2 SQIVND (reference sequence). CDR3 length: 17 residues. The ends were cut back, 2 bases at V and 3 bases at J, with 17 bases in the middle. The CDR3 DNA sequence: TGTGCCAGTAGTATACGGGGGGACAGATACATCTACAATGAGCAGTTCTTC. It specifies CASSIRGDRYIYNEQFF.

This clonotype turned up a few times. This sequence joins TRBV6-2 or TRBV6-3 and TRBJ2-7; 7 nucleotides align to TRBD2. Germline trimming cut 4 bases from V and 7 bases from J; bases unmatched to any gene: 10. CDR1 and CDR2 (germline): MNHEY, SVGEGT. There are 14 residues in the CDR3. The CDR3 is CASSFGTREREQYF. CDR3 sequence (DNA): TGTGCCAGCAGTTTCGGGACGCGGGAGAGGGAGCAGTACTTC.

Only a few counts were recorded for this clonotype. CDR3 residues: CASTRSLSGWDSYNEQFF. The CDR3 coding sequence is TGTGCCAGCACTCGATCCCTCAGCGGGTGGGACTCCTACAATGAGCAGTTCTTC. V gene TRBV7-8 combines with J gene TRBJ2-1; perhaps TRBD2 as D (6 bases). Germline-derived CDR1 and CDR2 are SGHVS and FQNEAQ. The V end was cut by 7 bases, the J end by 0 bases, with 22 bases between. There are 18 residues in the CDR3. Drawing the rest from reference TRBV7-8 and TRBJ2-1, the complete variable domain is GAGVSQSPRYKVAKRGQDVALRCDPISGHVSLFWYQQALGQGPEFLTYFQNEAQLDKSGLPSDRFFAERPEGSVSTLKIQRTQQEDSAVYLCASTRSLSGWDSYNEQFFGPGTRLTVL.

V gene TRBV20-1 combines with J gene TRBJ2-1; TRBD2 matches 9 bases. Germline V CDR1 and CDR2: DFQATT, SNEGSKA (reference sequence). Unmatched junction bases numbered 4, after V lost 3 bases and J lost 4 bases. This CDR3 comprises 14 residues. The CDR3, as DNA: TGCAGTGCTAGTCGGGCGGGAGGGTACAATGAGCAGTTCTTC. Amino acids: CSASRAGGYNEQFF.

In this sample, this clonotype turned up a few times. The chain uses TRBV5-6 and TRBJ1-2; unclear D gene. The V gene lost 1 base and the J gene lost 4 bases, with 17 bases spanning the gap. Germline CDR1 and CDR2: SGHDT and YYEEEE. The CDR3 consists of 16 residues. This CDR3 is CASSLSLRRSFYGYTF. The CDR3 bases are TGTGCCAGCAGCTTGTCCTTGCGACGGTCCTTCTATGGCTACACCTTC.